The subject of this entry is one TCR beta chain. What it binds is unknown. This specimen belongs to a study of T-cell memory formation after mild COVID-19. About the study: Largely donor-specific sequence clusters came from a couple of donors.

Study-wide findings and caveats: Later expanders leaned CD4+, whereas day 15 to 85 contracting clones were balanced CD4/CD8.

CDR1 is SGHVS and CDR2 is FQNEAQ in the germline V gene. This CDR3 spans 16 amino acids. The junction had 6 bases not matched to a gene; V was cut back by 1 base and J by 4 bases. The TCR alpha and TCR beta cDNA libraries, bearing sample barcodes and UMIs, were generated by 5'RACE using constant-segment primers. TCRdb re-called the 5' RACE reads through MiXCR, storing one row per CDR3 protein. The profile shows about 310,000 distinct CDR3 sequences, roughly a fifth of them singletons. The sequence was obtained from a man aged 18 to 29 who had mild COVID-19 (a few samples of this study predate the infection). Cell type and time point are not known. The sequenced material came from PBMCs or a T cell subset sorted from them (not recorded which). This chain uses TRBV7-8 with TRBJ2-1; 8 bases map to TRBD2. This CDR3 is CASSLDVSGVYNEQFF. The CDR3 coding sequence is TGTGCCAGCAGCTTAGACGTTAGCGGGGTATACAATGAGCAGTTCTTC.